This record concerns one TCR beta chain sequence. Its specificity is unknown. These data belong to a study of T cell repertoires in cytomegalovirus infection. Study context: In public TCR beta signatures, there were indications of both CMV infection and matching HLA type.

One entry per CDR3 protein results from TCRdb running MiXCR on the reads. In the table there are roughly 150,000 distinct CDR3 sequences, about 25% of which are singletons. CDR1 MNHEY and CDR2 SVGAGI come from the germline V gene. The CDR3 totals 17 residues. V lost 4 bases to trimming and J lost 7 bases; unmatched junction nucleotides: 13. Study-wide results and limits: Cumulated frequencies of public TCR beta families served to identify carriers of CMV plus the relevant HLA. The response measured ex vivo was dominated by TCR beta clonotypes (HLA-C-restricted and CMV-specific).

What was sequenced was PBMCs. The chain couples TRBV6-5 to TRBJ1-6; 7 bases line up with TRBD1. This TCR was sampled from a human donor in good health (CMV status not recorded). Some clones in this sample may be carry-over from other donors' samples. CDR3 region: CASSFLSRDRKNSPLHF. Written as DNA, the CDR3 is TGTGCCAGCAGTTTCCTAAGCCGGGACAGAAAAAATTCACCCCTCCACTTT.